The 17 T cell receptor beta chains below were found in one sample sequenced in a study of cytomegalovirus exposure and HLA in healthy donors. TCRdb keeps only in-frame clones here, not all; method: immunoSEQ multiplex PCR. The sample yields hundreds of thousands of clones, over 75% seen once. Material for sequencing was PBMCs. The receptors stem from a man younger than 35 in good health and CMV-seropositive.

The chain is built from TRBV27 and TRBJ2-1, with 8 bases aligning to TRBD2. The CDR3 is 15 amino acids. CDR1 and CDR2 (germline): MNHEY, SMNVEV (reference sequence). The V segment lost 4 bases and the J segment 0 bases; nucleotides outside the gene matches: 2. The CDR3 DNA is TGTGCCAGCAGTTCCGGGACTAGCTCCTACAATGAGCAGTTCTTC. Translated, it gives CASSSGTSSYNEQFF.

The chain is built from TRBV4-2 and TRBJ2-5, with unresolved D. Germline V gene lookup returns CDR1 LGHNA and CDR2 YNFKEQ. This CDR3 contains 15 residues. Trimming stripped 0 bases from V and 3 bases from J, with 11 bases between. CDR3 coding DNA: TGTGCCAGCAGCCAAGATCCGGCAGGAGAAGAGACCCAGTACTTC. Residues: CASSQDPAGEETQYF.

The chain carries TRBV28 and TRBJ1-4; 8 bases align to TRBD1. The germline V gene encodes CDR1 MDHEN and CDR2 SYDVKM. Germline trimming cut 6 bases from V and 8 bases from J; bases unmatched to any gene: 17. The CDR3 consists of 17 residues. CDR3 nucleotide sequence: TGTGCCAGCAGATTTATGCCCGGCCGGGACAGGTACGAAAAACTGTTTTTT. Its protein is CASRFMPGRDRYEKLFF.

CDR3: CASSLEQGAIGMREQYF. CDR3 DNA: TGCGCCAGCAGCTTGGAACAGGGGGCGATCGGGATGAGGGAGCAGTACTTC. The J gene is TRBJ2-7, the V gene TRBV5-1, with 9 bases fitting TRBD1. CDR3 length: 17 residues. V lost 0 bases to trimming and J lost 7 bases; unmatched junction nucleotides: 14. CDR1 is SGHRS and CDR2 is YFSETQ in the germline V gene.

CDR3 residues: CSVVAGATTDTQYF. CDR3 DNA: TGCAGCGTAGTAGCGGGAGCGACCACAGATACGCAGTATTTT. The V and J genes are TRBV29-1 and TRBJ2-3; 9 positions match TRBD2. From germline, CDR1 is SQVTM and CDR2 ANQGSEA. Losses at the gene ends were 6 bases for V and 2 bases for J; bases not matched to a gene: 6. This CDR3 contains 14 residues.

The chain uses TRBV21-1 and TRBJ2-1; the table's D call, TRBD2, was not checked against the DNA. TRBV21-1 is noted as a pseudogene. The CDR3 sequence is 18 residues long. The CDR3 DNA follows: TGTGCCAGCAGCAAAGTACTGAGGGACTCACTATCCTACAATGAGCAGTTCTTC. Residues: CASSKVLRDSLSYNEQFF.

The chain is built from TRBV7-9 and TRBJ2-3; no clear D gene. Germline CDR1 and CDR2: SEHNR and FQNEAQ (reference sequence). V dropped 5 bases and J dropped 6 bases, with 12 bases sitting between them. This CDR3 has 13 residues. The DNA of the CDR3 is TGTGCCAGCAGCCCCCGTGGCCCCGATACGCAGTATTTT. Its translation: CASSPRGPDTQYF.

The chain links TRBV5-4 to TRBJ2-5, with TRBD2 matching over 10 bases. This CDR3 region has 14 residues. J gave up 5 bases and V 4 bases, and 5 bases lay outside the gene matches. Germline V gene data show CDR1 as SGHNT and CDR2 as YYREEE (reference sequence). Here the CDR3 reads CASSPAGGWETQYF. The DNA of the CDR3 is TGTGCCAGCAGCCCAGCGGGAGGGTGGGAGACCCAGTACTTC.

The genes are TRBV12-5 and TRBJ2-7; D perhaps matches TRBD1 (6 bases). The germline V gene has CDR1 LGHNT and CDR2 FRNRAP. V was pared by 0 bases and J by 2 bases, with 11 bases between. This CDR3 has 15 residues. The CDR3 region has the DNA TGTGCTAGTGGTTTGGTAGGGGGACCGACCTACGAGCAGTACTTC. Protein sequence: CASGLVGGPTYEQYF.

As concerns this clone: Other DNA variants within this sample encode the same CDR3. V is TRBV27 and J is TRBJ1-2; weak D call: TRBD1 (5 bases). The CDR3 spans 14 residues. The V gene's germline CDR1 is MNHEY and CDR2 SMNVEV (reference sequence). Trimming shortened V by 0 bases and J by 2 bases, and 7 bases separated the two germline ends. The CDR3 DNA reads as TGTGCCAGCAGTTTATCCAGGGCGAACTATGGCTACACCTTC. The encoded protein is CASSLSRANYGYTF.

The V call is TRBV5-1, the J call TRBJ1-1; 9 positions agree with TRBD1. CDR1 SGHRS and CDR2 YFSETQ come from the germline V gene. Unmatched junction bases numbered 9, after V lost 4 bases and J lost 5 bases. This CDR3 comprises 15 residues. CDR3 bases: TGCGCCAGCAGCAAGGACAGGGGTTTAGGTACTGAAGCTTTCTTT. This encodes CASSKDRGLGTEAFF.

The chain links TRBV25-1 to TRBJ2-1; a possible D gene is TRBD2 (6 bases). Germline V CDR1 and CDR2: MGHDK, SYGVNS. The CDR3 has 16 residues. V was shortened by 1 base and J by 4 bases, with 14 bases between the two germline ends. The CDR3 here is CASSELSLAGYNEQFF. The DNA of the CDR3 is TGTGCCAGCAGTGAATTGTCACTAGCAGGATACAATGAGCAGTTCTTC.

J is TRBJ2-2 and V is TRBV2; D ambiguous. V was shortened by 7 bases and J by 1 base, with 7 bases between the two germline ends. The CDR3 totals 13 residues. CDR1 and CDR2 from the germline V gene are SNHLY and FYNNEI. This chain's CDR3 is CASNAVNTGELFF. The CDR3 bases are TGTGCCAGCAACGCGGTGAACACCGGGGAGCTGTTTTTT.

The genes are TRBV6-1 and TRBJ2-1, with 14 bases lining up with TRBD2. This CDR3 is built from 16 residues. After removal of 3 bases from V and 3 bases from J, the junction contained 1 base not matched to a gene. Germline CDR1 reads MNHNS; CDR2 reads SASEGT. CDR3 protein: CASSEGLAGVYNEQFF. CDR3 coding DNA: TGTGCCAGCAGTGAGGGACTAGCGGGAGTCTACAATGAGCAGTTCTTC.

The genes are TRBV2 and TRBJ2-7; 10 positions match TRBD1. V lost 10 bases, J lost 6 bases, and 9 bases stayed unmatched. The CDR3 length is 13 residues. CDR1 SNHLY and CDR2 FYNNEI come from the germline V gene. As DNA, the CDR3 is TGTGCCAATCGGGACAGGGGTTCGGGCGAGCAGTACTTC. This sequence encodes CANRDRGSGEQYF.

This rearrangement joins TRBV27 to TRBJ2-1, with unresolved D. This CDR3 is 16 amino acids long. V lost 4 bases to trimming and J lost 2 bases, with 15 bases between them. Germline loops: CDR1 MNHEY, CDR2 SMNVEV (reference sequence). CDR3 in DNA: TGTGCCAGCAGTTCTCCCTCGCGGCGCGCCTACAATGAGCAGTTCTTC. Its protein product is CASSSPSRRAYNEQFF.

The chain joins TRBV4-2 to TRBJ2-2; 12 bases are shared with TRBD2. This CDR3 has 16 residues. The germline CDR1 and CDR2 sequences are LGHNA and YNFKEQ. The ends lost 2 bases at V and 4 bases at J; junction bases unmatched: 2. The CDR3 loop reads CASSQLGLAGTGELFF. As DNA, the CDR3 is TGTGCCAGCAGCCAATTGGGACTAGCGGGCACCGGGGAGCTGTTTTTT.